This TCR beta chain was found in a study of cytomegalovirus exposure and HLA in healthy donors. Study-level points and caveats: TCR beta V segments were, for the most part, productive about 87% or about 30% of the time in an earlier analysis.

In nominal health when sampled, donors likely had unrecorded immune exposures nonetheless. Regarding this clone: Its antigen is unknown.

Researchers ran the PCR with 60 Vbeta and 13 Jbeta primers. TCRdb keeps only in-frame clones here, not all; method: immunoSEQ multiplex PCR. The sample has under 95,000 clones. Germline V gene lookup returns CDR1 SGHNT and CDR2 YENEEA. This CDR3 contains 18 residues. The ends lost 4 bases at V and 5 bases at J; junction bases unmatched: 16. The sample taken for sequencing was PBMCs. The TCR comes from a female donor in good health and CMV-seropositive. The V and J genes are TRBV11-3 and TRBJ2-7; 11 nucleotides align to TRBD2. CDR3 sequence (DNA): TGTGCCAGCAGCTGGGGGGGCCTAGCGGGGGGCCCTCGGGACGAGCAGTACTTC. Protein: CASSWGGLAGGPRDEQYF.